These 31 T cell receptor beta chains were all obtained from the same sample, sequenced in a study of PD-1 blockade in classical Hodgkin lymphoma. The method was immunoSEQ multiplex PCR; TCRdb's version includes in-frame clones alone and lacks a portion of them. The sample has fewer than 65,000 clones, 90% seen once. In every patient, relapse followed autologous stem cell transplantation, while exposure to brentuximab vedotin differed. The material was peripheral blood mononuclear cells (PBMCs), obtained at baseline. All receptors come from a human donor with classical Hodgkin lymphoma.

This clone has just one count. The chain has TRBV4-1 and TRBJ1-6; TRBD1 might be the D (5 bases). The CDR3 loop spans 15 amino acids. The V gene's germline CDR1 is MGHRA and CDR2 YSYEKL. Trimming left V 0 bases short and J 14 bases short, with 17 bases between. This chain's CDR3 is CASSQEPRGVGALHF. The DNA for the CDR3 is TGCGCCAGCAGCCAAGAACCGCGGGGGGTAGGGGCCCTCCACTTT.

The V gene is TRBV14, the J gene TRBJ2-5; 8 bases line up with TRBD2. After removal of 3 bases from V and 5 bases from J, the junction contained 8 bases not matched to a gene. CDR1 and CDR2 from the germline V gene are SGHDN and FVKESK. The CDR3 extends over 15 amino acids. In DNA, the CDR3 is TGTGCCAGCAGCCAGGAGCGGGAGTACGCCGAGACCCAGTACTTC. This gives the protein CASSQEREYAETQYF.

CDR3 in DNA: TGTGCCAGCAGCTTGGGGACTAGCGGGAGGGCAGAAGAGACCCAGTACTTC. Translation: CASSLGTSGRAEETQYF. This chain joins TRBV5-8 and TRBJ2-5, with TRBD2 matching over 15 bases. The ends lost 0 bases at V and 3 bases at J; junction bases unmatched: 3. Germline V gives CDR1 SGHTS, CDR2 YDEGEE. The CDR3 length is 17 residues.

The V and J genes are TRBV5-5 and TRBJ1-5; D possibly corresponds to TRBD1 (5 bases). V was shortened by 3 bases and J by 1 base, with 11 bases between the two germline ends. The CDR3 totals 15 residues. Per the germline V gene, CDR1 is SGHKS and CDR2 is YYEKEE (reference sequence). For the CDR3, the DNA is TGTGCCAGCAGCTATCAGGGCAAGAGCAATCAGCCCCAGCATTTT. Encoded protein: CASSYQGKSNQPQHF.

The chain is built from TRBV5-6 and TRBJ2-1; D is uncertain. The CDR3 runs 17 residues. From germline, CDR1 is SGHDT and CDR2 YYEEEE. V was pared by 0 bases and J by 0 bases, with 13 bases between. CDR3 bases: TGTGCCAGCAGCTTGGAGTCCAGACTGATCTCCTACAATGAGCAGTTCTTC. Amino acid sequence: CASSLESRLISYNEQFF.

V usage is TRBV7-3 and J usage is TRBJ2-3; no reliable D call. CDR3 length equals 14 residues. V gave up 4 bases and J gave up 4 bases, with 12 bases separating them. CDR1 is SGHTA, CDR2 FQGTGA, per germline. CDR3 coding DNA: TGTGCCAGCAGCTCGGGCGGATCCCCAGATACGCAGTATTTT. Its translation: CASSSGGSPDTQYF.

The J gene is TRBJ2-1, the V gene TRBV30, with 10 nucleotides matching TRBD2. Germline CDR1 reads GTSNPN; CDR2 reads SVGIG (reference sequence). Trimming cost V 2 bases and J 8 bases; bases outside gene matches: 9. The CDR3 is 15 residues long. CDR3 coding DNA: TGTGCCTGGAGTCGGGGGAGCGGGAGGGAGGATGAGCAGTTCTTC. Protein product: CAWSRGSGREDEQFF.

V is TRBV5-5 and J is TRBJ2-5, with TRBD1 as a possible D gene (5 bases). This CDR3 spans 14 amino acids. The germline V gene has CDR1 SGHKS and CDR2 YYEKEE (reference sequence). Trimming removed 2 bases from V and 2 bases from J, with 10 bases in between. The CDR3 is CASSFSAGQETQYF. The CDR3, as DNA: TGTGCCAGCAGCTTTAGTGCAGGGCAAGAGACCCAGTACTTC.

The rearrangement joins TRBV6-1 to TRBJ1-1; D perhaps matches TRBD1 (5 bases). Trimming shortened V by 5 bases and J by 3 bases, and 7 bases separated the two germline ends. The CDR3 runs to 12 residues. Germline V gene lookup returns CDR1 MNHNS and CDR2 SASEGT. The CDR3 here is CASSRGDTEAFF. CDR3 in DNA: TGTGCCAGCAGTCGGGGGGACACTGAAGCTTTCTTT.

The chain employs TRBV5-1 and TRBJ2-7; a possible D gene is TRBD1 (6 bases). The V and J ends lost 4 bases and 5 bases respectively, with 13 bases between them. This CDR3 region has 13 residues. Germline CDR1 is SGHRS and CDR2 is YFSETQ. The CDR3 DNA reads TGCGCCAGCAGCCCGGACAGTATCCACGAGCAGTACTTC. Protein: CASSPDSIHEQYF.

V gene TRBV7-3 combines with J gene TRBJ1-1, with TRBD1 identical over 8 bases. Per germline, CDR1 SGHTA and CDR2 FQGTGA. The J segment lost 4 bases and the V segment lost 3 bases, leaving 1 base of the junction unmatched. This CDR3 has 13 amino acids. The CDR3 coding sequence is TGTGCCAGCAGCTTGGACAGGGTCACTGAAGCTTTCTTT. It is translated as CASSLDRVTEAFF. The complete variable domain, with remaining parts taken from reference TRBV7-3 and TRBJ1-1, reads GAGVSQTPSNKVTEKGKYVELRCDPISGHTALYWYRQSLGQGPEFLIYFQGTGAADDSGLPNDRFFAVRPEGSVSTLKIQRTERGDSAVYLCASSLDRVTEAFFGQGTRLTVV.

CDR3 bases: TGTGCCAGCAGCGGACAGTCAACAACTAATGAAAAACTGTTTTTT. Protein: CASSGQSTTNEKLFF. The chain is built from TRBV2 and TRBJ1-4; weak D call: TRBD1 (6 bases). Germline CDR1 is SNHLY and CDR2 is FYNNEI. The CDR3 spans 15 residues. Trimming stripped 6 bases from V and 0 bases from J, with 11 bases between.

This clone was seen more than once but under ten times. The CDR3 DNA is TGTGCCAGCCCCGCCTGGCCACCCAGACCCCTCCACTTT. This translates into CASPAWPPRPLHF. The V and J genes are TRBV5-7 and TRBJ1-6, with no clear D. TRBV5-7 is classed as an ORF, of uncertain function. Trimming pared 7 bases from V and 12 bases from J, leaving 17 bases between. This CDR3 has 13 residues.

The DNA of the CDR3 is TGTGCCAGTAGCCAATTCGGCTCTTATAACACCGGGGAGCTGTTTTTT. This translates into CASSQFGSYNTGELFF. The chain links TRBV19 to TRBJ2-2; unclear D gene. The germline gives CDR1 LNHDA, CDR2 SQIVND (reference sequence). Trimming took 6 bases from V and 2 from J, leaving 16 bases between them. The CDR3 runs 16 residues.

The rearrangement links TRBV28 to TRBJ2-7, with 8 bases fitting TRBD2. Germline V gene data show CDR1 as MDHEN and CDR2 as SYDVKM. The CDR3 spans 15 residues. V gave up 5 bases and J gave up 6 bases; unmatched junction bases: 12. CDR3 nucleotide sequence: TGTGCCAGCAGTACCCAACTAGCGGCTCTATTCGAGCAGTACTTC. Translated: CASSTQLAALFEQYF.

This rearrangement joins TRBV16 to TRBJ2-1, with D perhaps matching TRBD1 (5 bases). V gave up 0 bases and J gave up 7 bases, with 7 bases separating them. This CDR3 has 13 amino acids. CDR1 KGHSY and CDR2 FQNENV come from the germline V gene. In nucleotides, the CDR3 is TGTGCCAGCAGCCAATCAAGGGGTAATGAGCAGTTCTTC. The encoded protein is CASSQSRGNEQFF.

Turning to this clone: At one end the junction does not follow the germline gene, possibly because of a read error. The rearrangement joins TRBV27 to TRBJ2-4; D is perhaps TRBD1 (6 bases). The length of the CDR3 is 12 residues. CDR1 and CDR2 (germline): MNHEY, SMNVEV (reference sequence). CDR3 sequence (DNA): TGCTCCGGGACAATAGCCAAAAACATTCAGTACTTC. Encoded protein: CSGTIAKNIQYF.

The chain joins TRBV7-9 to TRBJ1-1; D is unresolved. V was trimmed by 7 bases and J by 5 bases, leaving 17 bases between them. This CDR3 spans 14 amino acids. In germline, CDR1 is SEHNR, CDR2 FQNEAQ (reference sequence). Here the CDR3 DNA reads TGTGCCAGCACCCTATCTGGAAGCGGGACTGAAGCTTTCTTT. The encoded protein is CASTLSGSGTEAFF. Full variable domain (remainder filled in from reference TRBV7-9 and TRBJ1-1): DTGVSQNPRHKITKRGQNVTFRCDPISEHNRLYWYRQTLGQGPEFLTYFQNEAQLEKSRLLSDRFSAERPKGSFSTLEIQRTEQGDSAMYLCASTLSGSGTEAFFGQGTRLTVV.

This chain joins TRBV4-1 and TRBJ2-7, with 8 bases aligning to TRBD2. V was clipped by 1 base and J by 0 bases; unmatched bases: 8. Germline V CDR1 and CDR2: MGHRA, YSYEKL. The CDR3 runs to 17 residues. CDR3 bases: TGCGCCAGCAGCCAAGTCTTACTAGCGGAAAACTCCTACGAGCAGTACTTC. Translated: CASSQVLLAENSYEQYF.

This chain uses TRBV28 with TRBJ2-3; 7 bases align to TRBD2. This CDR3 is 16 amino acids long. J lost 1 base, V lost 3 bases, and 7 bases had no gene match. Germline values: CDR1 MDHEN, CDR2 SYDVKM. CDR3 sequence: CASSFRASGRTDTQYF. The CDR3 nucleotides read TGTGCCAGCAGTTTTAGGGCTAGCGGACGCACAGATACGCAGTATTTT.

The CDR3 is CASGSSATGKAFF. In DNA, the CDR3 is TGTGCTAGTGGTTCGTCCGCTACAGGAAAAGCTTTCTTT. The gene calls are TRBV12-5 and TRBJ1-1; the D gene is possibly TRBD1 (5 bases). Germline CDR1 and CDR2: LGHNT and FRNRAP. This CDR3 spans 13 amino acids. V lost 4 bases, J lost 9 bases, and 15 bases lay in between.

The CDR3 sequence is CASSLGAGANNEQFF. The CDR3 nucleotides read TGTGCCAGCAGCTTGGGGGCGGGGGCCAACAATGAGCAGTTCTTC. This chain joins TRBV5-8 and TRBJ2-1; a weak D match, TRBD2 (7 bases). Germline V gene sequence: CDR1 SGHTS, CDR2 YDEGEE. The CDR3 runs 15 residues. V was shortened by 0 bases and J by 5 bases, with 12 bases between the two germline ends.

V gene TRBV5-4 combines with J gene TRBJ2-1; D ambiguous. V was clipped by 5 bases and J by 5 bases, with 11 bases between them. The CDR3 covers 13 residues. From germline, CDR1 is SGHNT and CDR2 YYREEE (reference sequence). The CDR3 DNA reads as TGTGCCAGCAGGAGAGAGGTTGACAATGAGCAGTTCTTC. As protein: CASRREVDNEQFF.

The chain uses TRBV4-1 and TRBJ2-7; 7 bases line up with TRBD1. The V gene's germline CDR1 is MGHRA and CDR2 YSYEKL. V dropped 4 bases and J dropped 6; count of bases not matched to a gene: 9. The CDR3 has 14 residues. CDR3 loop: CASSLKEGAVEQYF. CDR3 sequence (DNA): TGCGCCAGCAGCCTCAAAGAGGGGGCAGTCGAGCAGTACTTC.

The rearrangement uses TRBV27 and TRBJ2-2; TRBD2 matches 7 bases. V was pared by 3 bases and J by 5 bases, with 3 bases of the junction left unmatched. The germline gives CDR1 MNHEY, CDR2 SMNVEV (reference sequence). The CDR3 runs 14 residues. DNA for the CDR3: TGTGCCAGCAGTTTCTTGCGGGAGACCGGGGAGCTGTTTTTT. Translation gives CASSFLRETGELFF.

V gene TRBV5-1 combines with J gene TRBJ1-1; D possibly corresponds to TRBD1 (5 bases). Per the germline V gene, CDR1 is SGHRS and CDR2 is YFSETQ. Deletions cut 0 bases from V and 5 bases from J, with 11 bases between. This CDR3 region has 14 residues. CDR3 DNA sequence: TGCGCCAGCAGCTTGGAGGGGTCGGGGACTGAAGCTTTCTTT. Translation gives CASSLEGSGTEAFF.

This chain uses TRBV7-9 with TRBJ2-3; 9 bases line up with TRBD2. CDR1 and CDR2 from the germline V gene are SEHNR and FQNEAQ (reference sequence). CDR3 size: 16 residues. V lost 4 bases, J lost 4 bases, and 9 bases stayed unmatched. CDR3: CASSSSPGLAPDTQYF. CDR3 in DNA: TGTGCCAGCAGCTCTTCTCCGGGACTAGCCCCAGATACGCAGTATTTT.

CDR3 loop: CASSSPGQTYEQYF. CDR3 coding DNA: TGTGCCAGCAGTTCCCCGGGACAGACCTACGAGCAGTACTTC. The genes are TRBV6-5 and TRBJ2-7; 7 bases line up with TRBD1. The CDR3 is 14 residues long. Germline CDR1 and CDR2: MNHEY and SVGAGI. V dropped 4 bases and J dropped 2; count of bases not matched to a gene: 5.

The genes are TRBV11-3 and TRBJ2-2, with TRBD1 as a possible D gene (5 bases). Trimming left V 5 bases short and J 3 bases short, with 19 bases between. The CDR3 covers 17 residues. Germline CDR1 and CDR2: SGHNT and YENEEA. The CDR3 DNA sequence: TGTGCCAGCAGCCCTAGTGCCAGGGCTTACTACACCGGGGAGCTGTTTTTT. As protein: CASSPSARAYYTGELFF.

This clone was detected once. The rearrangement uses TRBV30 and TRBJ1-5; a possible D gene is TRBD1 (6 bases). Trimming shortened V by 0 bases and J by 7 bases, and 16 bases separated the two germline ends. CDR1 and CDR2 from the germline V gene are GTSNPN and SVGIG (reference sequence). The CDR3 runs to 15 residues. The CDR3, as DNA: TGTGCCTGGAGTGTACCAGGGGTTGGTTACCAGCCCCAGCATTTT. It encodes CAWSVPGVGYQPQHF.

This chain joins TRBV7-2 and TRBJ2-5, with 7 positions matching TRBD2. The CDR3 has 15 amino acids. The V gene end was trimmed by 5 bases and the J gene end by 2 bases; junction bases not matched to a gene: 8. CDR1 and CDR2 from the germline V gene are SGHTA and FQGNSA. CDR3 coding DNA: TGTGCCAGCAGCCTGCGGCGGGAGTGGCAAGAGACCCAGTACTTC. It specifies CASSLRREWQETQYF.